This T cell receptor beta chain was identified in a study of shared clonotypes between healthy human individuals (dated by TCRdb to 2018 to 2021). Notes on the research overall: The cohort comprised two women and a few men aged 18 to 49 years. Per donor, three plates each were used for CD4 naive and CD4 memory, two for CD8 naive, and one for CD8 memory. To increase sequencing depth and limit assay-specific biases, different laboratories used diverse techniques to prepare libraries and sequence TCR repertoires. Between about 0.9 and 10 billion PBMCs per donor were obtained by leukapheresis. The study deeply sequenced blood TCR repertoires of about five healthy adults to estimate repertoire size and the extent of clonotype sharing between individuals.

Overall results and qualifications from the work: Pairwise subsampling led to the expectation that sequencing depth would affect the degree of clonotype sharing among donors. When four donors were compared, the shared fraction of clonotypes was 5% to 6.5% for naive CD4, around 4% for naive CD8, 2% to 2.5% for memory CD4, and roughly 0.4% for memory CD8. Naive subsets generally had larger estimated clonotype richness than memory subsets. Incomplete sequencing was indicated by rarefaction of sorted-subset datasets, despite the large sequencing depth. Higher generation probabilities were observed for clonotypes shared by all four sorted-subset donors than for non-shared clonotypes. Sampling was restricted to blood, and TCR repertoires in tissues likely differ from the TCR repertoires found in blood. Because the study included only a small number of donors, the genetic and exposure-history diversity represented was limited.

The donors were healthy, HIV-negative adults with no recently reported acute infections or vaccinations. Only Caucasian adults living in Nashville, Tennessee, USA were represented among the donors. CD4+ T cells were enriched by magnetic negative selection, after which naive cells were positively selected on CD45RA and the negative fraction was taken as the memory subset. Blood was collected by leukapheresis, and PBMCs were isolated by Ficoll-Histopaque density gradient centrifugation and then cryopreserved in liquid nitrogen vapor phase. Analytical flow cytometry was used to check the purity and quantity of each magnetically sorted T cell population. Each sorted fraction had its genomic DNA isolated and then quantified by UV absorbance on a Nanodrop 2000c. CDR1 and CDR2 (MGHRA, YSYEKL) derive from the germline V gene. The CDR3 spans 15 residues, from the cysteine through the phenylalanine. Only CDR3 DNA is held: 45 bases, read in frame from base 1.

About this clone: Which antigen it targets is not known. One end of the junction fails to match germline, which may point to a read error.

Using the deep immunoSEQ assay, TCR CDR3 regions were amplified from genomic DNA by multiplex PCR. Extracted genomic DNA from each cell subset was distributed evenly across all wells of several immunoSEQ 96-well plates, and each plate was treated as a replicate. For sorted subsets, about 210 ng of genomic DNA, equivalent to roughly 30,000 T cell genomes, went into each replicate PCR. Purified libraries were quantified with a Qubit 3.0 fluorometer, sized on a Bioanalyzer 2100, and re-quantified with the KAPA Library Quantification kit. Every immunoSEQ 96-well plate was sequenced on a separate single-read 150-cycle Illumina NextSeq 550 flow cell. As for how the authors treated the data: Because the immunoSEQ output held only junctional sequences and lacked quality scores, the filtering could not match the filtering applied to full-length reads. Sequences were annotated with PyIR, a Python wrapper for IgBLAST v1.9, using IMGT germline references to assign V/J genes and CDR3. Reads with weak V/J assignments (E-value above 1e-6), missing CDR3, stop codons, out-of-frame junctions, or ambiguous translated residues were removed. V3J clonotypes were defined by identical inferred V gene, J gene, and CDR3 amino acid sequence. The percentage overlap between two repertoires was calculated by dividing the number of shared unique clonotypes by the size of the smaller repertoire. RTK rarefaction, the Chao1 estimator, and Recon v2.1 estimates of unobserved clonotypes were used to assess repertoire richness. OLGA was used to compute generation probabilities for all TCRbeta clonotypes that the gDNA method yielded from a few donors. TCRdb obtained this table from immuneACCESS and retained in-frame rearrangements with V and J assigned. These tables miss some clones; where compared with another copy, unresolved V genes account for less than half of the shortfall, and the remainder is unexplained. V and J calls and clone size are those listed in that table; D and trimming were worked out from the DNA. Here the sample has about 2.4 million clones; under 95% occur a single time. The ten largest clonotypes hold around 0.4% of the sample.

This clonotype was obtained from a man aged 18 to 35 in good health. Some clones in this sample may be carry-over from other donors' samples. The source material was naive CD4+ T cells from PBMCs. The sample's cell subset or site, from its label and the paper: CD45RA+ positively selected. Recombination connected TRBV4-1 to TRBJ1-5, with the D segment identity uncertain. CDR3 sequence: CASSLDGFSNQSQHF. Here is the DNA: TGCGCCAGCAGCCTGGATGGGTTTAGCAATCAGTCCCAGCATTTT.